This TCR beta chain was sequenced during a study of blood T cell repertoires in COVID-19. About the research overall: Both acute and convalescent COVID-19 samples were obtained from the United States, Italy and Spain. In each case, the material was cDNA or gDNA derived from T cells, B-cell-depleted T cells, or PBMCs.

V gave up 0 bases and J gave up 6 bases; unmatched junction bases: 7. Germline values: CDR1 KGHDR, CDR2 SFDVKD. The CDR3 has 16 amino acids. Original processing methods: Cell counts per sample came from amplifying reference gene primers. Some clones are missing from TCRdb's copy, which holds only in-frame ones; the method was immunoSEQ multiplex PCR. Clone size and the V and J calls come from that table; the DNA yielded D and trimming. The repertoire holds some 83,000 clones, with around 87% as singletons. Sequences were obtained from peripheral blood. The chain employs TRBV24-1 and TRBJ2-1; 7 positions agree with TRBD2. This sequence was found in a man at least 80 years old with active or convalescent COVID-19. CDR3 in DNA: TGTGCCACCAGTGATTTGGGGGTCGGGGAGGGCAATGAGCAGTTCTTC. It codes for CATSDLGVGEGNEQFF.